The rows below give T cell receptor beta chains drawn from one sample of a study of early T cells in non-severe SARS-CoV-2 infection. TCRdb ran MiXCR on the 5' RACE reads and lists one entry per CDR3 protein. The sample shows 50,000 or so distinct CDR3 sequences, 5.6% of them seen only once. Specimen: whole blood. The source of these receptors is an adult who was a healthcare worker with PCR-confirmed SARS-CoV-2 infection or an uninfected control (not recorded which). Both conserved end residues are part of each CDR3. Each record gives: V gene, D gene, CDR3 length, clone size, J gene, CDR3 DNA, CDR3 protein. D genes are given only for firm matches. Some rows have no size entry. The others give once, few or many, or a class for an expanded clone.

TRBV25-1	TRBD1	12	many	TRBJ2-1	TGTGCCAGCAGTGAACCGGGACAGATTAGGATCTTC	CASSEPGQIRIF
TRBV30	NA	12	many	TRBJ2-2	TGTGCCTGGACCCCACACTCCAAGGAGCTGTTTTTT	CAWTPHSKELFF
TRBV20-1	TRBD1	15	many	TRBJ1-4	TGCAGTGCTAGAGATTTGGGACAGGGGGCTGAAAAACTGTTTTTT	CSARDLGQGAEKLFF
TRBV10-3	NA	14	many	TRBJ1-2	TGTGCCATCAGGCCGTTGAGTCCTAACTATGGCTACACCTTC	CAIRPLSPNYGYTF
TRBV7-8	TRBD1	14	many	TRBJ2-7	TGTGCCAGCGGCGACAGGGAAGGACCCTACGAGCAGTACTTC	CASGDREGPYEQYF
TRBV12-3/TRBV12-4	NA	15	few	TRBJ2-7	TGTGCCAGCAGTTTAGGGGTAGCGGAGACAGGGGAGCAGTACTTC	CASSLGVAETGEQYF
TRBV20-1	NA	12	few	TRBJ2-1	TGCAGTGCTAGTCCCTCCGTTAGTGAGCAGTTCTTC	CSASPSVSEQFF
TRBV7-2	NA	17	NA	TRBJ2-5	TGTGCCAGCAGCTTAAAGCCCCTTTCCGGGGGCCAAGAGACCCAGTACTTC	CASSLKPLSGGQETQYF
TRBV7-8	TRBD2	15	many	TRBJ2-5	TGCGCCAGCAGCCACCGACTAGCTCTCGGGGAGACCCAGTACTTC	CASSHRLALGETQYF
TRBV7-3	TRBD1	13	many	TRBJ1-1	TGTGCCAGCAGCTTAACGGACAGGTCTGAAGCTTTCTTT	CASSLTDRSEAFF
TRBV5-1	TRBD1	15	many	TRBJ1-1	TGCGCCAGCAGCTTGGCCACAGGGGGAGGCACTGAAGCTTTCTTT	CASSLATGGGTEAFF
TRBV2	TRBD1	15	few	TRBJ2-3	TGTGCCAGCAGTGGGAGGACAGGGGCGTCTGATACGCAGTATTTT	CASSGRTGASDTQYF
TRBV30	NA	13	many	TRBJ1-2	TGTGCCTGGAGTGCAGGCTCTAACTATGGCTACACCTTC	CAWSAGSNYGYTF
TRBV19	NA	13	many	TRBJ2-3	TGTGCCAGTAGTAACTGGACCCAGCCTACGCAGTATTTT	CASSNWTQPTQYF
TRBV12-5	NA	12	NA	TRBJ1-1	TGTGCTAGTGCCTGGGAGAACACTGAAGCTTTCTTT	CASAWENTEAFF
TRBV5-1	NA	14	many	TRBJ2-7	TGCGCCAGCAGCTACGACAGGCGGGCCTACGAGCAGTACTTC	CASSYDRRAYEQYF
TRBV7-2	TRBD2	15	NA	TRBJ2-7	TGTGCCAGCAATAACGGACTAGCCGGGGTGTACGAGCAGTACTTC	CASNNGLAGVYEQYF
TRBV2	TRBD2	19	many	TRBJ2-7	TGTGCCAGCAGTGGACCTCCGGGACAGCCAGGACTAGCGGGTAACGAGCAGTACTTC	CASSGPPGQPGLAGNEQYF
TRBV5-1	NA	17	many	TRBJ2-3	TGCGCCAGCAGCATTAGCGGCGGGGGCCTTTACACAGATACGCAGTATTTT	CASSISGGGLYTDTQYF
TRBV29-1	NA	13	many	TRBJ1-3	TGCAGCGTTGTCGAAGGGTCTGGAAACACCATATATTTT	CSVVEGSGNTIYF
TRBV9	TRBD1	13	many	TRBJ1-2	TGTGCCAGCAGCTCACGGGACAGCTATGGCTACACCTTC	CASSSRDSYGYTF
TRBV5-1	TRBD2	13	many	TRBJ2-1	TGCGCCAGCAGCCTCGGGGGGAACGGTGAGCAGTTCTTC	CASSLGGNGEQFF
TRBV14	NA	15	NA	TRBJ2-7	TGTGCCAGCAGCCAAGGAGTTGACACTTTCTACGAGCAGTACTTC	CASSQGVDTFYEQYF
TRBV12-3/TRBV12-4	NA	14	few	TRBJ1-5	TGTGCCAGCAGCTCTGAACCACAGGGCCAGCCCCAGCATTTT	CASSSEPQGQPQHF
TRBV7-2	NA	16	many	TRBJ2-7	TGTGCCAGCAGCTTCGGGACAACTAAAGGTGCATACGAGCAGTACTTC	CASSFGTTKGAYEQYF
TRBV6-5	TRBD1	16	many	TRBJ2-4	TGTGCCAGCAGTTACTCGGGACAGAGAGCCAAAAACATTCAGTACTTC	CASSYSGQRAKNIQYF
TRBV28	NA	12	many	TRBJ2-1	TGTGCCAGCGGAAAAAGGGGTAATGAGCAGTTCTTC	CASGKRGNEQFF
TRBV2	TRBD1	13	many	TRBJ1-1	TGTGCCAGCATCCGGGACAGGGTCCCTGAAGCTTTCTTT	CASIRDRVPEAFF
TRBV29-1	NA	13	few	TRBJ1-2	TGCAGCGTTGAACTCTCGGTGGCATATGGCTACACCTTC	CSVELSVAYGYTF
TRBV19	NA	15	many	TRBJ2-7	TGTGCCAGTAGTTTGGACGGCGGGGCCTCCTACGAGCAGTACTTC	CASSLDGGASYEQYF
TRBV15	NA	15	NA	TRBJ1-6	TGTGCCACCAGCAGAGCCCGGGCGTATAATTCACCCCTCCACTTT	CATSRARAYNSPLHF
TRBV7-9	NA	15	many	TRBJ1-4	TGTGCCAGCAGCCCCGCCGGGATCGGGAGTGAAAAACTGTTTTTT	CASSPAGIGSEKLFF
TRBV5-1	NA	15	many	TRBJ2-7	TGCGCCAGCAGCCCGGGGCAGGCCATCTCCTACGAGCAGTACTTC	CASSPGQAISYEQYF
TRBV27	NA	16	many	TRBJ2-4	TGTGCCAGCAGTTTTATCGGGGGCGGTGGAAAAAACATTCAGTACTTC	CASSFIGGGGKNIQYF
TRBV2	NA	12	NA	TRBJ1-3	TGTGCCAGCAGTGTTCAGGGGTCGACCATATATTTT	CASSVQGSTIYF
TRBV18	NA	15	NA	TRBJ2-2	TGTGCCAGCTCACTTGCGGCGGAAGAGGCCGGGGAGCTGTTTTTT	CASSLAAEEAGELFF
TRBV12-3/TRBV12-4	NA	14	few	TRBJ2-2	TGTGCCAGCATCCCAAGGAGAGACACCGGGGAGCTGTTTTTT	CASIPRRDTGELFF
TRBV6-4	TRBD2	16	many	TRBJ2-1	TGTGCCAGCAGTGATTATCGACTAGCGGCCAACAATGAGCAGTTCTTC	CASSDYRLAANNEQFF
TRBV2	NA	16	many	TRBJ1-1	TGTGCCACCCGGCAGATGAGCACCCCCAAGAACACTGAAGCTTTCTTT	CATRQMSTPKNTEAFF
TRBV7-2	NA	16	many	TRBJ1-1	TGTGCCAGCAGCTTAACACAGGGAGCACAGTGGACTGAAGCTTTCTTT	CASSLTQGAQWTEAFF
TRBV9	NA	14	many	TRBJ2-6	TGTGCCAGCAGCGTAGTTTCTGGGGCCAACGTCCTGACTTTC	CASSVVSGANVLTF
TRBV12-3/TRBV12-4	TRBD1	13	few	TRBJ1-1	TGTGCCAGCAGTACAGGGGTGAACACTGAAGCTTTCTTT	CASSTGVNTEAFF
TRBV5-1	NA	14	many	TRBJ1-2	TGCGCCAGCAGCTTGGGTCAAGTGAACTATGGCTACACCTTC	CASSLGQVNYGYTF
TRBV6-5	NA	12	few	TRBJ2-2	TGTGCCAGCAGCTTTATTACCGGGGAGCTGTTTTTT	CASSFITGELFF
TRBV2	NA	15	many	TRBJ2-1	TGTGCCAGCAGTCCTCCATGGACTAAAAACAATGAGCAGTTCTTC	CASSPPWTKNNEQFF
TRBV7-9	NA	12	few	TRBJ1-1	TGTGCCAGCAGCCGAGGGGTCACTGAAGCTTTCTTT	CASSRGVTEAFF
TRBV29-1	NA	15	NA	TRBJ2-7	TGCAGCGTGGTAGGTTTCCAGGGGAAATCGGACGAGCAGTACTTC	CSVVGFQGKSDEQYF
TRBV7-2	NA	17	many	TRBJ2-5	TGTGCCAGCAGCTCCGGTCAGGGGGGAGGAAAAAGAGAGACCCAGTACTTC	CASSSGQGGGKRETQYF
TRBV6-5	NA	14	few	TRBJ1-3	TGTGCCAGCACTACTCGGGCACTCGGAAACACCATATATTTT	CASTTRALGNTIYF
TRBV7-2	NA	14	many	TRBJ1-1	TGTGCCAGCAGCTTGGCCGGTTTCGGCACTGAAGCTTTCTTT	CASSLAGFGTEAFF
TRBV6-6	NA	18	NA	TRBJ1-3	TGTGCCAGCAGTTACTCGAGCAGTTCCAGGGGCTTGAGAAACACCATATATTTT	CASSYSSSSRGLRNTIYF
TRBV6-2/TRBV6-3	NA	17	many	TRBJ2-3	TGTGCCAGCAGCCCTCGAAACCGACTCGGTAGCACAGATACGCAGTATTTT	CASSPRNRLGSTDTQYF
TRBV18	NA	14	many	TRBJ1-5	TGTGCCAGCTCACCTGACCGCCGCAATCAGCCCCAGCATTTT	CASSPDRRNQPQHF
TRBV25-1	TRBD2	12	many	TRBJ2-5	TGTGCCAGCAGGACGGGGGGGACGGCCCAGTACTTC	CASRTGGTAQYF
TRBV5-6	TRBD1	17	NA	TRBJ2-5	TGTGCCAGCAGCTCTCTCCCGGGACAGGGGTACCAAGAGACCCAGTACTTC	CASSSLPGQGYQETQYF